This T cell receptor (beta chain) was recovered during a study of response to subunit inactivated influenza vaccine listed by TCRdb under 2018. Background for the entire study: Deep quantitative profiling of the T cell receptor repertoire was used in the study to follow responses to a trivalent subunit inactivated influenza vaccine.

This clonotype has a handful of counts. Its antigen is currently not known. Base qualities were left out, and no much larger clone turns up one base away. Study-wide conclusions, independent of this receptor: According to the authors, only a limited number of new T cells may be recruited by each seasonal influenza vaccination.

Based on the germline V gene, the CDR1 and CDR2 sequences are MNHEY and SVGAGI. Deletion took 0 bases off V and 2 bases off J, with a span of 11 bases between the germline ends. The CDR3, from cysteine to phenylalanine, totals 15 residues. Only the CDR3 DNA is retained, 45 bases long and in frame from the first base. Receptor amplification or capture employed RT-PCR. Data came from an Illumina HiSeq 2500. TCRdb itself trimmed the public reads at Q25 with fastp, ran MiXCR and retained productive beta chains. Every entry covers one CDR3 protein and lists the most common genes and DNA from its rows. This sample comprises about 580,000 distinct CDR3 sequences, approximately 15% of them detected only once. The top ten constitute around 10% of the sample.

In this chain, TRBV6-5 is recombined with TRBJ2-7; the D element might be TRBD1 or TRBD2, as each aligns at 5 bases. The source material was PBMCs from blood, sampled 12 days after vaccination. The clonotype was recovered from a man over 45 who received an inactivated influenza vaccine. Donor details come from another sample of the same person, matched by shared clones. The DNA sequence is TGTGCCAGCAGTTACTCGAGAGGGGAGCCCTACGAGCAGTACTTC. Its coded protein is CASSYSRGEPYEQYF.